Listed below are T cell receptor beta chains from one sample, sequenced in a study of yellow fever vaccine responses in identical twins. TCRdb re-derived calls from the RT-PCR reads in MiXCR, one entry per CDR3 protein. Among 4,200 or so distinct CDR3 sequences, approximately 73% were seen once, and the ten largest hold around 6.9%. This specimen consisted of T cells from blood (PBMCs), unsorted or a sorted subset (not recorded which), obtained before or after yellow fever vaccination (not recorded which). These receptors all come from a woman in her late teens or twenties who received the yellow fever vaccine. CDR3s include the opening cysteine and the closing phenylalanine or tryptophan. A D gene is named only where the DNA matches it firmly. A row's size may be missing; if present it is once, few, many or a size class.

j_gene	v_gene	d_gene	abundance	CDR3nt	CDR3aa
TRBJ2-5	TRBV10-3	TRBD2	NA	TGTGCCACCAAGACTAGCGGGCAGTCAGAGACCCAGTACTTC	CATKTSGQSETQYF
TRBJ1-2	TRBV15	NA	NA	TGTGCCACCGCCCTCGGGAAAGCGTCCGATGGCTACACCTTC	CATALGKASDGYTF
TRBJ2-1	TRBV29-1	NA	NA	TGCAGCGTTGAAGGACTTCACAATGAGCAGTTCTTC	CSVEGLHNEQFF
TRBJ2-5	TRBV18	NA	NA	TGTGCCAGCTCACCCTACCAAGAGACCCAGTACTTC	CASSPYQETQYF
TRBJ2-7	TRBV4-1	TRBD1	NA	TGCGCCAGCAGCCAAGATCTTGGACAGGGAATCTACGAGCAGTACTTC	CASSQDLGQGIYEQYF
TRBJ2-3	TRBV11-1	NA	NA	TGTGCCAGCAGCTTCCCAATTCTCAGCGATACGCAGTATTTT	CASSFPILSDTQYF
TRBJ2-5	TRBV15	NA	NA	TGTGCCACCAGACAGGGGGGGCTGAGGGAGACCCAGTACTTC	CATRQGGLRETQYF
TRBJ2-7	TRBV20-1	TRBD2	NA	TGCAGTGCTAGAGATCTACGGACTAGCGGGCCCTACGAGCAGTACTTC	CSARDLRTSGPYEQYF
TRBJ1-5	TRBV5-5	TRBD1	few	TGTGCCAGCAGCCCGGACAGGGGAAATCAGCCCCAGCATTTT	CASSPDRGNQPQHF
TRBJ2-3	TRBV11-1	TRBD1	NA	TGTGCCAGCAGCTTTTTGACAGGGGGCGCAGGAGATACGCAGTATTTT	CASSFLTGGAGDTQYF
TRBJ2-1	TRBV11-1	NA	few	TGTGCCAGCAGCTCCCGAACAGGGTCCTACAATGAGCAGTTCTTC	CASSSRTGSYNEQFF
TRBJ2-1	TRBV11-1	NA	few	TGTGCCAGCAGCTCACAGGGTTACAATGAGCAGTTCTTC	CASSSQGYNEQFF
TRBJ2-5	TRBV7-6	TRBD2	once	TGTGCCAGCAGCTCCCCCGGGACTAGTATCGAGACCCAGTACTTC	CASSSPGTSIETQYF
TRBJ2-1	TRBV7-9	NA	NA	TGTGCCAGCAGCCTCCGGGACAACTACAATGAGCAGTTCTTC	CASSLRDNYNEQFF
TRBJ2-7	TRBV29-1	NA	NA	TGCACCCAGCTCGGGGGGCCGGTCAATGCCTACGAGCAGTACTTC	CTQLGGPVNAYEQYF
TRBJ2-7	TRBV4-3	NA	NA	TGCGCCAGCAGCCAAGGAGGGAGTGCCTACGAGCAGTACTTC	CASSQGGSAYEQYF
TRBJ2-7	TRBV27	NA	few	TGTGCCAGCAGTTTTGGGGGCTACGAGCAGTACTTC	CASSFGGYEQYF
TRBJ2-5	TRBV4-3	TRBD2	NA	TGCGCCAGCAGCCTCAATTTAGCGGGAGAGGCGGAGACCCAGTACTTC	CASSLNLAGEAETQYF
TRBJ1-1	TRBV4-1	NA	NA	TGCGCCAGCAGCCAAGATTTTCCAGTTATGAACACTGAAGCTTTCTTT	CASSQDFPVMNTEAFF
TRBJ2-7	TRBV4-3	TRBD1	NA	TGCGCCAGCAGCCTCGACAGGGGCTACTACGAGCAGTACTTC	CASSLDRGYYEQYF
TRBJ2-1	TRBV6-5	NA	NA	TGTGCCAGCAGTTACTCTGGCGGAAGCTCCTACAATGAGCAGTTCTTC	CASSYSGGSSYNEQFF
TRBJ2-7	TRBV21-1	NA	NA	TGTGCCAGCAGTGGAGACCCCTACGAGCAGTACTTC	CASSGDPYEQYF
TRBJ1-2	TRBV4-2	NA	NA	TGTGCCAGCAGCCAAGCCCCACAGAATTTGGGCGGCTACACCTTC	CASSQAPQNLGGYTF
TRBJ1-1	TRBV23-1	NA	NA	TGCGCCAGGCCGATCCTACAGTTTTTGAACACTGAAGCTTTCTTT	CARPILQFLNTEAFF
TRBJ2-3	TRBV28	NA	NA	TGTGCCAGCAGTCCCGCGGAGGGCCACACAGATACGCAGTATTTT	CASSPAEGHTDTQYF
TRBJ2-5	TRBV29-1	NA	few	TGCAGCGCACCCGTCGAAGAGACCCAGTACTTC	CSAPVEETQYF
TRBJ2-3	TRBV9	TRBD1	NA	TGTGCCAGCAGCGTAGTACTCGGGACAGGGGGAATGGATACGCAGTATTTT	CASSVVLGTGGMDTQYF
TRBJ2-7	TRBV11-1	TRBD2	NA	TGTGCCAGCAGCTCCTCCTTTCGGGGGGTCCACGAGCAGTACTTC	CASSSSFRGVHEQYF
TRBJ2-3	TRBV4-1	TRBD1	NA	TGCGCCAGCAGCCCGCATCCGGGACAGGGGACAGATACGCAGTATTTT	CASSPHPGQGTDTQYF
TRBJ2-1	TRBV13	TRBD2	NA	TGTGCCAGCATTCGACTAGCGGGGATATACAATGAGCAGTTCTTC	CASIRLAGIYNEQFF
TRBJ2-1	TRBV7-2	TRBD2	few	TGTGCCAGCAGCTCTAGCGGAATCTACAATGAGCAGTTCTTC	CASSSSGIYNEQFF
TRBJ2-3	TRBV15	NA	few	TGTGCCACCAGCAGAGGATGGACAGATACGCAGTATTTT	CATSRGWTDTQYF
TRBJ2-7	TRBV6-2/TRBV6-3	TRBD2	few	TGTGCCAGCAGTTACTCGCGGGAGGTGAGCGACGAGCAGTACTTC	CASSYSREVSDEQYF
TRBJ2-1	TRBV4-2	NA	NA	TGTGCCAGCAGCCAAGCAGTGGTCAATGAGCAGTTCTTC	CASSQAVVNEQFF
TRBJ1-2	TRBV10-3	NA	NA	TGTGCCATCATGGGCGGGGATTACTATGGCTACACCTTC	CAIMGGDYYGYTF
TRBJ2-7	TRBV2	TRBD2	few	TGTGCCAGCAGTTCTAGCGGGGACTCCTACGAGCAGTACTTC	CASSSSGDSYEQYF
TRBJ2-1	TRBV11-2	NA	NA	TGTGCCAGCAGCCCCGTCGAAAGAGCCTCTTACAATGAGCAGTTCTTC	CASSPVERASYNEQFF
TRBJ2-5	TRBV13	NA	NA	TGTGCCAGCACCCGCCAAAAGACCCAGTACTTC	CASTRQKTQYF
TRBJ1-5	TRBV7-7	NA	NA	TGTGCTAGCAGCCACCCAGGGCAGCATCAGCCCCAGCATTTT	CASSHPGQHQPQHF
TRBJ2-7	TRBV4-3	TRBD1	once	TGCGCCAGCAGCCAAACCCCGGGACAGGGGGCGGACGAGCAGTACTTC	CASSQTPGQGADEQYF
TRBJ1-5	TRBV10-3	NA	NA	TGTGCCATCAGTGAGTCGGGCTGGAGACGACCCCGGATTTACAATCAGCCCCAGCATTTT	CAISESGWRRPRIYNQPQHF
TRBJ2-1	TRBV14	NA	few	TGTGCCAGCAGCCAAGAAGGACGAATCACCTACAATGAGCAGTTCTTC	CASSQEGRITYNEQFF
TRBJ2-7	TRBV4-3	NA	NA	TGCGCCAGCAGCCAAGCAGGCGGGACATCCTACGAGCAGTACTTC	CASSQAGGTSYEQYF
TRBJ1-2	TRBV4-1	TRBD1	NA	TGCGCCAGCAGCCAGACAGGGTATGACTATGGCTACACCTTC	CASSQTGYDYGYTF
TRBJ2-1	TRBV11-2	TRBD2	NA	TGTGCCAGCAGCTCGTTAGCGGGGGGTTACAATGAGCAGTTCTTC	CASSSLAGGYNEQFF
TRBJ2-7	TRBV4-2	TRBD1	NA	TGTGCCAGCAGCCCGACAGGGGAGGCCTACGAGCAGTACTTC	CASSPTGEAYEQYF
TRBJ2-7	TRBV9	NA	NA	TGTGCCAGCAGCGTAGCTTCGGACACTTTCTCCTACGAGCAGTACTTC	CASSVASDTFSYEQYF
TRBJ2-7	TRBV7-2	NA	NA	TGTGCCAGCAGCTTAGCGGGGGGCGCGGGAGAGCAGTACTTC	CASSLAGGAGEQYF
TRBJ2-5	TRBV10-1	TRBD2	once	TGCGCCAGCAGTGGAACGGAGCAAAGCTCTAGCGGGAGGACCCAAGAGACCCAGTACTTC	CASSGTEQSSSGRTQETQYF